This T cell receptor (beta chain) came from a study of T cell repertoires in cytomegalovirus infection. Study details: Public TCR beta signature analysis indicated the presence of both CMV infection and matching HLA type. Study conclusions and caveats: HLA-C-restricted CMV clonotypes gave the most frequent clonotype in two of eight donors. Carriers of CMV plus the relevant HLA were identified by cumulative public TCR beta family frequency.

Remarks on this clonotype: What it binds is unknown.

TCRdb itself ran the reads through MiXCR, one entry per CDR3 protein. The table shows roughly 230,000 distinct CDR3 sequences, with about 20% occurring only once. This CDR3 is 14 amino acids long. Trimming shortened V by 4 bases and J by 1 base, and 14 bases separated the two germline ends. The germline CDR1 and CDR2 sequences are SQVTM and ANQGSEA. The clonotype originates from a human donor in good health (CMV status not recorded). Some clones in this sample may be carry-over from other donors' samples. Source material: CD8+ T cells from PBMCs. The chain uses TRBV29-1 and TRBJ2-7; D is unclear. The DNA of the CDR3 is TGCAGCGTTGTCCCCGGCAGTCCTTCCTACGAGCAGTACTTC. Translated: CSVVPGSPSYEQYF.